These 32 T cell receptor beta chains originate from one sample sequenced in a study of T cells in localized non-small cell lung cancer. Data came from immunoSEQ multiplex PCR; TCRdb stores just in-frame clones and leaves some out. The sample records tens of thousands of clones, 84% being singletons. The sequencing used peripheral blood, collected before any cancer treatment. The receptor source for this set is a female donor older than 55 with stage I lung adenocarcinoma.

As to this clone: This same CDR3 is encoded by further DNA sequences in the sample. The V gene is TRBV5-1, the J gene TRBJ2-1; D gene ambiguous. The CDR3 runs to 14 residues. V dropped 4 bases and J dropped 2 bases, with 10 bases sitting between them. Per the germline V gene, CDR1 is SGHRS and CDR2 is YFSETQ. CDR3 region: CASSPLATYNEQFF. CDR3 nucleotide sequence: TGCGCCAGCAGCCCTCTGGCGACCTACAATGAGCAGTTCTTC.

The V call is TRBV18, the J call TRBJ1-1; D possibly corresponds to TRBD1 (6 bases). V shed 1 base and J shed 14 bases, with 17 bases lying between them. The CDR3 has 13 amino acids. From germline, CDR1 is KGHSH and CDR2 LQKENI. The DNA for the CDR3 is TGTGCCAGCTCACCACTGCCGGCCGAGGGGGGCTTCTTT. It is translated as CASSPLPAEGGFF.

J is TRBJ2-7 and V is TRBV7-9; a possible D gene is TRBD2 (6 bases). Germline assignment: CDR1 SEHNR and CDR2 FQNEAQ (reference sequence). The V end was cut by 0 bases, the J end by 6 bases, with 15 bases between. The CDR3 is 15 residues long. CDR3 sequence (DNA): TGTGCCAGCAGCTTAGCTCTGGGAGGCGGGTTCGAGCAGTACTTC. Its translation: CASSLALGGGFEQYF.

The J gene is TRBJ1-1, the V gene TRBV30, with D uncertain. CDR3 length: 13 amino acids. V shed 3 bases and J shed 4 bases, with 12 bases lying between them. CDR1 is GTSNPN, CDR2 SVGIG, per germline (reference sequence). CDR3 residues: CAWRQREGTEAFF. CDR3 DNA sequence: TGTGCCTGGAGACAGCGCGAGGGCACTGAAGCTTTCTTT.

This clone appeared once. The chain couples TRBV14 to TRBJ2-7; D is tentatively TRBD1 or TRBD2 (5 bases each). CDR1 is SGHDN and CDR2 is FVKESK in the germline V gene. Trimming removed 6 bases from V and 7 bases from J, with 19 bases in between. The CDR3 has 14 amino acids. DNA of the CDR3: TGTGCCAGCAGACGAACCGGGACCCCCCGGGAGCAGTACTTC. This codes for CASRRTGTPREQYF.

This clone was counted once. V usage is TRBV6-1 and J usage is TRBJ2-7; the match to TRBD1 covers 7 bases. The CDR3 covers 14 residues. V lost 6 bases and J lost 0; bases outside the gene matches: 5. CDR1 is MNHNS and CDR2 is SASEGT in the germline V gene. The CDR3 DNA reads as TGTGCCAGCAGACCTCGGGACAGCTCCTACGAGCAGTACTTC. Its protein product is CASRPRDSSYEQYF.

The chain recombines TRBV29-1 with TRBJ2-2, with 12 bases that match TRBD1. Germline CDR1 is SQVTM and CDR2 is ANQGSEA. The CDR3 extends over 15 amino acids. The J segment lost 3 bases and the V segment lost 6 bases, leaving 5 bases of the junction unmatched. The DNA for the CDR3 is TGCAGCGTCACCGGGACAGGGGGCTACACCGGGGAGCTGTTTTTT. Its protein product is CSVTGTGGYTGELFF.

This chain connects TRBV6-1 to TRBJ2-5; 11 bases match TRBD2. CDR1 is MNHNS and CDR2 is SASEGT in the germline V gene. This CDR3 spans 14 amino acids. Trimming at V came to 7 bases and at J to 5 bases, leaving 6 bases not matched to a gene. In DNA, the CDR3 is TGTGCCAGCAAGGCGGGACTAGCGGACGAGACCCAGTACTTC. It codes for CASKAGLADETQYF.

The genes are TRBV2 and TRBJ2-7, with D possibly being TRBD1 (5 bases). V gave up 6 bases and J gave up 2 bases, with 14 bases separating them. Germline loops: CDR1 SNHLY, CDR2 FYNNEI. CDR3 length equals 14 residues. The CDR3 loop is CASRLQETTYEQYF. The CDR3, as DNA: TGTGCCAGCAGATTACAGGAAACCACCTACGAGCAGTACTTC.

This clone was counted between two and nine times. The rearrangement uses TRBV9 and TRBJ1-2, with 7 bases aligning to TRBD1. The CDR3 covers 13 residues. V dropped 0 bases and J dropped 9; count of bases not matched to a gene: 5. Germline V gene data show CDR1 as SGDLS and CDR2 as YYNGEE. The CDR3 DNA reads as TGTGCCAGCAGCGTAGAGGCAGGGGGTAGCTACACCTTC. Translation: CASSVEAGGSYTF.

The chain recombines TRBV13 with TRBJ1-3; D call uncertain. This CDR3 comprises 12 residues. Trimming stripped 8 bases from V and 4 bases from J, with 9 bases between. The germline gives CDR1 PRHDT, CDR2 FYEKMQ (reference sequence). CDR3 nucleotide sequence: TGTGCCAGCCGGAGGACGGGAAACACCATATATTTT. Translation gives CASRRTGNTIYF.

J is TRBJ1-1 and V is TRBV7-3, with 8 nucleotides matching TRBD1. J was trimmed by 3 bases and V by 5 bases; bases with no gene match: 5. The CDR3 sequence is 14 residues long. Germline-derived CDR1 and CDR2 are SGHTA and FQGTGA. CDR3 coding DNA: TGTGCCAGCAGCCAAGGACAGGGACACACTGAAGCTTTCTTT. It codes for CASSQGQGHTEAFF.

This chain links TRBV7-8 with TRBJ1-1, with a possible D match to TRBD1 (5 bases). Trimming removed 4 bases at V and 5 bases at J, with 17 bases between. The CDR3 covers 15 residues. Looked up from germline, CDR1 is SGHVS and CDR2 is FQNEAQ. The CDR3 DNA reads TGTGCCAGCAGCTCCGGGACTTCGTTCTTTACTGAAGCTTTCTTT. Translating gives CASSSGTSFFTEAFF. The full variable domain, with the rest looked up from reference TRBV7-8 and TRBJ1-1, is GAGVSQSPRYKVAKRGQDVALRCDPISGHVSLFWYQQALGQGPEFLTYFQNEAQLDKSGLPSDRFFAERPEGSVSTLKIQRTQQEDSAVYLCASSSGTSFFTEAFFGQGTRLTVV.

The rearrangement joins TRBV7-9 to TRBJ2-5; TRBD1 aligns across 8 bases. CDR1 is SEHNR and CDR2 is FQNEAQ in the germline V gene (reference sequence). Losses at the gene ends were 7 bases for V and 6 bases for J; bases not matched to a gene: 13. The CDR3 runs to 15 residues. CDR3 residues: CASTKGTGVEKTQYF. The CDR3 bases are TGTGCCAGCACCAAGGGGACAGGAGTGGAAAAGACCCAGTACTTC. The whole variable domain, remainder taken from reference TRBV7-9 and TRBJ2-5, is DTGVSQNPRHKITKRGQNVTFRCDPISEHNRLYWYRQTLGQGPEFLTYFQNEAQLEKSRLLSDRFSAERPKGSFSTLEIQRTEQGDSAMYLCASTKGTGVEKTQYFGPGTRLLVL.

The chain uses TRBV6-5 and TRBJ1-2; D gene unclear. Germline V gene data show CDR1 as MNHEY and CDR2 as SVGAGI. The length of the CDR3 is 13 residues. V was pared by 4 bases and J by 4 bases, with 10 bases between. The CDR3 loop is CASSFQEGYGYTF. The CDR3 coding sequence is TGTGCCAGCAGTTTCCAGGAGGGCTATGGCTACACCTTC.

This chain uses TRBV5-1 with TRBJ2-2; TRBD2 is a possible D gene (5 bases). Trimming left V 0 bases short and J 3 bases short, with 12 bases between. The CDR3 spans 16 residues. From germline, CDR1 is SGHRS and CDR2 YFSETQ. Written as DNA, the CDR3 is TGCGCCAGCAGCTTGGACGGGGTCGGCGACACCGGGGAGCTGTTTTTT. Residues: CASSLDGVGDTGELFF.

V is TRBV7-9 and J is TRBJ2-7; the D is unclear. Germline V gives CDR1 SEHNR, CDR2 FQNEAQ (reference sequence). V was cut by 3 bases and J by 3 bases, with 6 bases left in between. This CDR3 has 12 amino acids. CDR3 in amino acids: CASSFVFYEQYF. DNA of the CDR3: TGTGCCAGCAGCTTTGTCTTCTACGAGCAGTACTTC. The full variable domain, completed using reference TRBV7-9 and TRBJ2-7, is DTGVSQNPRHKITKRGQNVTFRCDPISEHNRLYWYRQTLGQGPEFLTYFQNEAQLEKSRLLSDRFSAERPKGSFSTLEIQRTEQGDSAMYLCASSFVFYEQYFGPGTRLTVT.

The V call is TRBV5-1, the J call TRBJ1-2; D gene uncertain. V lost 3 bases and J 2 bases, leaving 8 bases between the germline ends. Germline CDR1 and CDR2: SGHRS and YFSETQ. This CDR3 spans 13 amino acids. The CDR3 DNA reads as TGCGCCAGCAGCTCCGGACGGAACTATGGCTACACCTTC. Its translation: CASSSGRNYGYTF.

This clone was recorded once. This sequence joins TRBV9 and TRBJ2-5; D gene unclear. Germline V lookup: CDR1 SGDLS, CDR2 YYNGEE. The CDR3 sequence is 15 residues long. V dropped 1 base and J dropped 0 bases, with 10 bases sitting between them. In DNA form, the CDR3 reads TGTGCCAGCAGCGTAACCAGCGCCGACCAAGAGACCCAGTACTTC. Protein product: CASSVTSADQETQYF. The whole variable domain, remainder taken from reference TRBV9 and TRBJ2-5, is DSGVTQTPKHLITATGQRVTLRCSPRSGDLSVYWYQQSLDQGLQFLIQYYNGEERAKGNILERFSAQQFPDLHSELNLSSLELGDSALYFCASSVTSADQETQYFGPGTRLLVL.

This clone appeared a single time. The chain uses TRBV5-5 and TRBJ1-2, with 10 bases identical to TRBD1. Per the germline V gene, CDR1 is SGHKS and CDR2 is YYEKEE (reference sequence). The trim removed 5 bases at V and 4 bases at J, leaving 5 bases unmatched. This CDR3 spans 14 amino acids. The CDR3 DNA reads as TGTGCCAGCAGTATTCGGGACAGGGGCTATGGCTACACCTTC. Its protein is CASSIRDRGYGYTF. Based on the CDR3 plus reference TRBV5-5 and TRBJ1-2, the full variable domain is DAGVTQSPTHLIKTRGQQVTLRCSPISGHKSVSWYQQVLGQGPQFIFQYYEKEERGRGNFPDRFSARQFPNYSSELNVNALLLGDSALYLCASSIRDRGYGYTFGSGTRLTVV.

V is TRBV5-4 and J is TRBJ2-3; TRBD1 matches 10 bases. The CDR3 loop spans 16 amino acids. J was trimmed by 3 bases and V by 3 bases; bases with no gene match: 7. The germline gives CDR1 SGHNT, CDR2 YYREEE (reference sequence). CDR3 nucleotide sequence: TGTGCCAGCAGCTCGGGACAGGGGAAAGGTACAGATACGCAGTATTTT. The encoded protein is CASSSGQGKGTDTQYF.

The chain employs TRBV30 and TRBJ2-7; D may be TRBD1 (5 bases). The CDR3 length is 12 residues. Germline lookup yields CDR1 GTSNPN and CDR2 SVGIG (reference sequence). V lost 5 bases and J 2 bases, leaving 10 bases between the germline ends. The CDR3 spells CAWGAVTYEQYF. DNA of the CDR3: TGTGCCTGGGGGGCCGTGACCTACGAGCAGTACTTC.

The genes are TRBV6-6 and TRBJ2-7, with unresolved D. The CDR3 extends over 15 amino acids. Trimming pared 2 bases from V and 2 bases from J, leaving 13 bases between. Germline V lookup: CDR1 MNHNY, CDR2 SVGAGI (reference sequence). Here the CDR3 reads CASSYAGRRTYEQYF. Written as DNA, the CDR3 is TGTGCCAGCAGTTACGCTGGCAGGCGAACCTACGAGCAGTACTTC.

The chain couples TRBV10-1 to TRBJ2-4; D is possibly TRBD1 (6 bases). The CDR3 spans 16 residues. Trimming removed 2 bases at V and 0 bases at J, with 11 bases between. CDR1 WNHNN and CDR2 SYGVQD come from the germline V gene (reference sequence). DNA for the CDR3: TGCGCCAGCAGTGAGGGGGGCTTCCTAGCCAAAAACATTCAGTACTTC. The encoded protein is CASSEGGFLAKNIQYF.

This sequence joins TRBV5-5 and TRBJ1-2; a weak D match, TRBD1 (5 bases). From germline, CDR1 is SGHKS and CDR2 YYEKEE (reference sequence). V lost 4 bases to trimming and J lost 4 bases, with 23 bases between them. This CDR3 spans 17 amino acids. CDR3 sequence reads: CASSLGLLQDSGYGYTF. Here the CDR3 DNA reads TGTGCCAGCAGCCTAGGATTACTACAGGATTCAGGCTATGGCTACACCTTC.

The chain joins TRBV5-1 to TRBJ2-3, with 8 nucleotides matching TRBD1. Germline-derived CDR1 and CDR2 are SGHRS and YFSETQ. With 5 bases clipped from V and 6 bases from J, the junction kept 5 bases outside the gene matches. CDR3 length: 13 amino acids. CDR3 in amino acids: CASRRTGSDTQYF. Written as DNA, the CDR3 is TGCGCCAGCAGGCGGACAGGGAGTGATACGCAGTATTTT.

The gene calls are TRBV4-1 and TRBJ2-4; D call uncertain. Trimming pared 1 base from V and 0 bases from J, leaving 13 bases between. Per germline, CDR1 MGHRA and CDR2 YSYEKL. The CDR3 extends over 17 amino acids. CDR3 coding DNA: TGCGCCAGCAGCCAAGCAGACGGTGAGATAGCCAAAAACATTCAGTACTTC. Translated: CASSQADGEIAKNIQYF.

J is TRBJ1-2 and V is TRBV7-3; D is undetermined. The germline V gene has CDR1 SGHTA and CDR2 FQGTGA. The CDR3 contains 14 residues. Trimming left V 7 bases short and J 4 bases short, with 16 bases between. The CDR3 here is CASNRRREAYGYTF. The CDR3 DNA reads TGTGCCAGCAATCGCCGGAGGGAGGCCTATGGCTACACCTTC.

The chain combines TRBV14 with TRBJ2-5; D remains ambiguous. V lost 0 bases and J lost 2, with 13 bases in between. Germline CDR1 is SGHDN and CDR2 is FVKESK. The CDR3 is made up of 16 amino acids. CDR3 loop: CASSQDAGGPQETQYF. DNA for the CDR3: TGTGCCAGCAGCCAAGATGCTGGCGGACCGCAAGAGACCCAGTACTTC.

The chain carries TRBV6-1 and TRBJ1-2; D gene uncertain. The V end lost 0 bases, the J end lost 3 bases, and 11 bases lay between the germline ends. CDR3 length equals 15 residues. Germline loops: CDR1 MNHNS, CDR2 SASEGT. This CDR3 is CASSEAAPRDYGYTF. CDR3 DNA: TGTGCCAGCAGTGAAGCCGCACCTCGTGACTATGGCTACACCTTC.

The J gene is TRBJ1-3, the V gene TRBV2, with a possible D match to TRBD1 (5 bases). The CDR3 totals 14 residues. With 6 bases removed from V and 4 bases from J, the gap between germline ends came to 13 bases. Germline CDR1 SNHLY, CDR2 FYNNEI. The CDR3 here is CASRLGVAGNTIYF. CDR3 nucleotide sequence: TGTGCCAGCAGATTGGGGGTCGCGGGAAACACCATATATTTT.

The rearrangement joins TRBV4-1 to TRBJ2-7; D is perhaps TRBD1 or TRBD2 (5 bases each). This CDR3 contains 16 residues. In germline, CDR1 is MGHRA, CDR2 YSYEKL. Trimming left V 4 bases short and J 3 bases short, with 19 bases between. For the CDR3, the DNA is TGCGCCAGCAGCCGTCTCCCCGGGGCGGAATACTACGAGCAGTACTTC. Amino acids: CASSRLPGAEYYEQYF.